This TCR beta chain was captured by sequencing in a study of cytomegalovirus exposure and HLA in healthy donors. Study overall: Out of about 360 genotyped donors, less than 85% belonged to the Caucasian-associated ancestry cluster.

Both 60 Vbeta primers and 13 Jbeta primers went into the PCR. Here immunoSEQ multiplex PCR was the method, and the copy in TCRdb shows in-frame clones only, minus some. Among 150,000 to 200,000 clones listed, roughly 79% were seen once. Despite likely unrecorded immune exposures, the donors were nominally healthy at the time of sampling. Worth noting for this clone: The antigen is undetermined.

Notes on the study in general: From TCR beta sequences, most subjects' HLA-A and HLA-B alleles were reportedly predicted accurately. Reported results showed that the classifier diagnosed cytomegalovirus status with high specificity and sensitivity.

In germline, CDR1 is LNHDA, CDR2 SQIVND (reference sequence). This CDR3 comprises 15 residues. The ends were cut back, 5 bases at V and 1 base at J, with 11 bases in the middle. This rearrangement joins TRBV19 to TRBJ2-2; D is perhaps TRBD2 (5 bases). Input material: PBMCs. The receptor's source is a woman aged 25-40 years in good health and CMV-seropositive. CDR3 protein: CASSWGAQNTGELFF. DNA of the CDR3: TGTGCCAGTAGTTGGGGAGCCCAGAACACCGGGGAGCTGTTTTTT.